Each of the 7 T cell receptor beta chains below was sequenced from the same sample in a study of cytomegalovirus exposure and HLA in healthy donors. PCR was performed using 60 Vbeta and 13 Jbeta primers. Some clones are missing from TCRdb's copy, which holds only in-frame ones; the method was immunoSEQ multiplex PCR. The ten most abundant clones cover 2% to 2.5% of a sample with some 160,000 clones. Sequences were obtained from PBMCs. The origin of the receptors is a man between 25 and 39 years old in good health and CMV-seronegative.

The chain joins TRBV6-1 to TRBJ1-5; 7 nucleotides match TRBD1. Germline V lookup: CDR1 MNHNS, CDR2 SASEGT. V gave up 6 bases and J gave up 2 bases; unmatched junction bases: 7. The CDR3 has 15 residues. The CDR3, as DNA: TGTGCCAGCAGGCAGGGGGTGGCGGGCAATCAGCCCCAGCATTTT. It specifies CASRQGVAGNQPQHF.

The chain uses TRBV28 and TRBJ1-4; D gene uncertain. This CDR3 has 13 residues. The V end was cut by 10 bases, the J end by 5 bases, with 14 bases between. Per the germline V gene, CDR1 is MDHEN and CDR2 is SYDVKM. The CDR3 loop reads CAINSQVNEKLFF. CDR3 DNA sequence: TGTGCCATCAATTCTCAGGTGAATGAAAAACTGTTTTTT. The variable domain in full, with the rest retrieved from reference TRBV28 and TRBJ1-4, is DVKVTQSSRYLVKRTGEKVFLECVQDMDHENMFWYRQDPGLGLRLIYFSYDVKMKEKGDIPEGYSVSREKKERFSLILESASTNQTSMYLCAINSQVNEKLFFGSGTQLSVL.

The chain links TRBV28 to TRBJ2-5; D may be TRBD1 (6 bases). V was clipped by 5 bases and J by 4 bases, with 11 bases between them. Germline CDR1 is MDHEN and CDR2 is SYDVKM. CDR3 length: 13 amino acids. The CDR3 DNA reads as TGTGCCAGCAGTCAACAGGGACGAGAGACCCAGTACTTC. Amino acids: CASSQQGRETQYF.

Comment on this clone: At one end, the junction sequence differs from germline, possibly due to a read error. This chain joins TRBV12-5 and TRBJ2-5, with D maybe TRBD1 (5 bases). The germline V gene has CDR1 LGHNT and CDR2 FRNRAP. This CDR3 has 17 amino acids. The CDR3 DNA reads as TGTGCTAGTGGTTTGGTACCGAAGGGGCGCTTACAAGAGACCCAGCACTTC. Translation: CASGLVPKGRLQETQHF.

V is TRBV6-1 and J is TRBJ1-3; 9 bases agree with TRBD1. The V and J ends lost 4 bases and 0 bases, in that order; junction bases with no gene match: 4. CDR1 and CDR2 from the germline V gene are MNHNS and SASEGT. This CDR3 comprises 16 residues. The CDR3 spells CASSARTGDSGNTIYF. The CDR3 coding sequence is TGTGCCAGCAGTGCACGGACAGGGGACTCTGGAAACACCATATATTTT.

The chain employs TRBV7-8 and TRBJ2-3; 8 nucleotides agree with TRBD2. Germline loops: CDR1 SGHVS, CDR2 FQNEAQ. This CDR3 is built from 15 residues. With 9 bases clipped from V and 3 bases from J, the junction kept 11 bases outside the gene matches. The CDR3 loop reads CASIERREDTDTQYF. CDR3 DNA: TGTGCCAGTATTGAACGGCGGGAGGATACAGATACGCAGTATTTT.

The rearrangement links TRBV15 to TRBJ1-1; the match to TRBD1 covers 7 bases. V dropped 1 base and J dropped 7; count of bases not matched to a gene: 9. The CDR3 loop spans 15 amino acids. Per the germline V gene, CDR1 is LNHNV and CDR2 is YYDKDF (reference sequence). This CDR3 reads CATSRAQGGWGEAFF. The CDR3 nucleotides are TGTGCCACCAGCAGAGCCCAAGGGGGCTGGGGTGAAGCTTTCTTT. Variable domain in full (rest from reference TRBV15 and TRBJ1-1): DAMVIQNPRYQVTQFGKPVTLSCSQTLNHNVMYWYQQKSSQAPKLLFHYYDKDFNNEADTPDNFQSRRPNTSFCFLDIRSPGLGDTAMYLCATSRAQGGWGEAFFGQGTRLTVV.